What follows are 6 T cell receptor beta chains derived from one specimen sequenced in a study of monozygotic twins with inflammatory bowel disease. TCRdb reworked the 5' RACE reads into one entry per CDR3 protein, no DNA. The repertoire table contains about 150,000 distinct CDR3 sequences. Sequencing was done on a sample of blood. These receptors all stem from a human donor with ulcerative colitis or Crohn's disease, or a healthy co-twin of an affected twin (not recorded which).

The chain links TRBV28 to TRBJ1-3; absent DNA, TCRdb's TRBD1 call cannot be checked. The CDR3 sequence is 18 residues long. From germline, CDR1 is MDHEN and CDR2 SYDVKM. The CDR3 loop reads CASSLVFSGAVIGNTIYF.

The J gene is TRBJ2-1, the V gene TRBV28; absent DNA, TCRdb's TRBD1 call cannot be checked. The CDR3 consists of 14 residues. CDR1 is MDHEN and CDR2 is SYDVKM in the germline V gene. The CDR3 protein is CASSFSRAGGEQFF.

This chain joins TRBV3-1 and TRBJ2-1; the TCRdb D gene call, TRBD1, has no DNA to confirm it. Germline V gives CDR1 LGHDT, CDR2 YNNKEL (reference sequence). The CDR3 spans 15 residues. CDR3 sequence reads: CASSPRRGPYNEQFF.

The V and J genes are TRBV5-1 and TRBJ2-5; lacking DNA, the TRBD1 call made by TCRdb goes unchecked. Germline CDR1 SGHRS, CDR2 YFSETQ. The CDR3 spans 13 residues. The CDR3 spells CASSSQGSETQYF.

The chain couples TRBV7-9 to TRBJ1-1; TCRdb names TRBD1, which stays unverified in the absence of DNA. Germline assignment: CDR1 SEHNR and CDR2 FQNEAQ (reference sequence). CDR3 size: 14 residues. CDR3 amino acids: CASSPQSWGTEAFF.

V usage is TRBV30 and J usage is TRBJ1-4; TCRdb picks TRBD1, but there is no DNA to check that call. This CDR3 contains 15 residues. CDR1 is GTSNPN and CDR2 is SVGIG in the germline V gene (reference sequence). The CDR3 sequence: CAWSVPGLGDEKLFF. The full variable domain, its missing parts supplied by reference TRBV30 and TRBJ1-4, is SQTIHQWPATLVQPVGSPLSLECTVEGTSNPNLYWYRQAAGRGLQLLFYSVGIGQISSEVPQNLSASRPQDRQFILSSKKLLLSDSGFYLCAWSVPGLGDEKLFFGSGTQLSVL.